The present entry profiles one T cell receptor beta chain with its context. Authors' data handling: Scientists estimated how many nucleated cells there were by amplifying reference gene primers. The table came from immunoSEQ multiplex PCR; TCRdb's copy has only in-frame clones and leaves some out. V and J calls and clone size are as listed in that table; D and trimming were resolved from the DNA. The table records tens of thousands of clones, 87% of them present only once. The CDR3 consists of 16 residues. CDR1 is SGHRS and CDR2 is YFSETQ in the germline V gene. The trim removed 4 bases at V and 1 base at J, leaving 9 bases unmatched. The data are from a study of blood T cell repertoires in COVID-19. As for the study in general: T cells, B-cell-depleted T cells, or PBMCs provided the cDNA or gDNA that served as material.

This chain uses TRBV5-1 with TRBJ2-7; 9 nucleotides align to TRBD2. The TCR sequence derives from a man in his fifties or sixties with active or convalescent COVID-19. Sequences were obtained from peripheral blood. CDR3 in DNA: TGCGCCAGCAGCGCCGTCGGGCGGGGGGGGTCCTACGAGCAGTACTTC. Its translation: CASSAVGRGGSYEQYF.